A selection of T cell receptor beta chains follows, all from one sample in a study of shared clonotypes between healthy human individuals. Libraries were prepared by immunoSEQ multiplex PCR; TCRdb keeps only in-frame clonotypes and omits some of them. The sample has hundreds of thousands of clones, roughly 96% seen once. Sample: naive CD8+ T cells sorted from blood. These receptors were taken from a young woman in good health. Each CDR3 is given with its conserved first and last residue. D genes are given only for firm matches. Clone size, where shown, is once, few, many, or a class for clones that have expanded.

j_call,v_call,clone_size,d_call,cdr3_nt,cdr3_aa
TRBJ2-7,TRBV6-5,.,.,TGTGCCAGCAGTCGGGACGCCAGATCCGAGCAGTACTTC,CASSRDARSEQYF
TRBJ1-5,TRBV19,.,.,TGTGCCAGTAGTGGCGGGGCTCGCAATCAGCCCCAGCATTTT,CASSGGARNQPQHF
TRBJ2-7,TRBV14,.,.,TGTGCCAGCAGCCAAGGGTTAGGGGCTTACGAGCAGTACTTC,CASSQGLGAYEQYF
TRBJ2-3,TRBV2,.,.,TGTGCCAGCAGTCAGGGGTTGGTGGGCCCAGATACGCAGTATTTT,CASSQGLVGPDTQYF
TRBJ1-1,TRBV14,.,.,TGTGCCAGCAGCCATGTAAGTGGGGTTTTCACTGAAGCTTTCTTT,CASSHVSGVFTEAFF
TRBJ2-1,TRBV7-8,.,TRBD2,TGTGCCAGCAGCTTAGTCCTAGCGGGAGTCGAGCAGTTCTTC,CASSLVLAGVEQFF
TRBJ2-7,TRBV29-1,.,TRBD1,TGCAGCGTACCGGGACAGCAGTACGAGCAGTACTTC,CSVPGQQYEQYF
TRBJ2-7,TRBV10-2,.,TRBD1,TGCGCCAGCAGCGAAGACAGGGACGTAACCTACGAGCAGTACTTC,CASSEDRDVTYEQYF
TRBJ2-7,TRBV27,.,.,TGTGCCAGCAGTTTGACGATGAACTCCTACGAGCAGTACTTC,CASSLTMNSYEQYF
TRBJ2-1,TRBV7-6,.,TRBD2,TGTGCCAGCAGCTCCCTGACTAGCGGAAACAATGAGCAGTTCTTC,CASSSLTSGNNEQFF
TRBJ2-7,TRBV10-2,.,.,TGCGCCAGCAGTGAACTCCGCGAGCAGTACTTC,CASSELREQYF
TRBJ1-1,TRBV11-2,once,.,TGTGCCAGCAGCTTTCTCCCGACAAGGGAAGCTTTCTTT,CASSFLPTREAFF